The sequence of this T cell receptor (beta chain) was determined in a study of blood T cell repertoires in COVID-19. Study background: COVID-19 samples, acute and convalescent, were from the United States, Italy and Spain.

Authors' analysis steps: From reference gene primer amplification, estimates of nucleated cell counts were derived. Profiled with immunoSEQ multiplex PCR; TCRdb holds only in-frame clones, not every one. From that table come the V and J calls and clone size; the DNA was used to work out D and trimming. The data contain some 150,000 clones, 87% of them seen just once; the ten biggest clones take up approximately 4.1%. V lost 1 base to trimming and J lost 7 bases, with 11 bases between them. In germline, CDR1 is LGHDT, CDR2 YNNKEL (reference sequence). The CDR3 is 15 amino acids. V gene TRBV3-1 (or the pseudogene TRBV3-2) combines with J gene TRBJ1-6; possibly TRBD1 for D (6 bases). The specimen was peripheral blood. This TCR came from a woman in her fifties or sixties with active or convalescent COVID-19. CDR3 amino acids: CASSQVGGKNSPLHF. CDR3 coding DNA: TGTGCCAGCAGCCAAGTAGGGGGAAAAAATTCACCCCTCCACTTT.